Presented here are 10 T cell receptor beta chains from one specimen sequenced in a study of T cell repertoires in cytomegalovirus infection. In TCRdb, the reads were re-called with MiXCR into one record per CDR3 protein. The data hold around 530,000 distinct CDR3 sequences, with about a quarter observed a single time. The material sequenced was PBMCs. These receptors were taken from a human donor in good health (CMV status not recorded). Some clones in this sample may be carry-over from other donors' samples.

CDR3 bases: TGTGCCAGCAGCTTAGGTGTGACGGAGAAGGGCTACACCTTC. As protein: CASSLGVTEKGYTF. The chain recombines TRBV7-9 with TRBJ1-2; D not resolved. From germline, CDR1 is SEHNR and CDR2 FQNEAQ (reference sequence). The CDR3 is 14 residues long. V was trimmed by 1 base and J by 8 bases, leaving 14 bases between them. Variable domain in full (rest from reference TRBV7-9 and TRBJ1-2): DTGVSQNPRHKITKRGQNVTFRCDPISEHNRLYWYRQTLGQGPEFLTYFQNEAQLEKSRLLSDRFSAERPKGSFSTLEIQRTEQGDSAMYLCASSLGVTEKGYTFGSGTRLTVV.

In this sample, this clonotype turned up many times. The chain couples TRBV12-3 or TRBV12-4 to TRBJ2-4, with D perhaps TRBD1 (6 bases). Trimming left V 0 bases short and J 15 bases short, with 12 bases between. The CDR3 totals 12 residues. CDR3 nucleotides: TGTGCCAGCAGTTTAGCGCAGGGGCCACCGTACTTC. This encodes CASSLAQGPPYF.

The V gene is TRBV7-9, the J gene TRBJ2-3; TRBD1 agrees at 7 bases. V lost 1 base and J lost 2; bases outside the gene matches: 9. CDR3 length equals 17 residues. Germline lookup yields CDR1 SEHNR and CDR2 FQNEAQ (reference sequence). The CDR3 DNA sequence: TGTGCCAGCAGCTTAGGCCACGACAGGGCGCACACAGATACGCAGTATTTT. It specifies CASSLGHDRAHTDTQYF.

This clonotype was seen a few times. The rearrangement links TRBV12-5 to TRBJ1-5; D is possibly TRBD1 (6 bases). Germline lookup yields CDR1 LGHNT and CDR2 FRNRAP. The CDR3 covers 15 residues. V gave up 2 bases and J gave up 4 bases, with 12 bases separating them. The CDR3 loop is CASGLRLTGNQPQHF. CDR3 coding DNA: TGTGCTAGTGGTTTGCGGCTTACAGGGAATCAGCCCCAGCATTTT.

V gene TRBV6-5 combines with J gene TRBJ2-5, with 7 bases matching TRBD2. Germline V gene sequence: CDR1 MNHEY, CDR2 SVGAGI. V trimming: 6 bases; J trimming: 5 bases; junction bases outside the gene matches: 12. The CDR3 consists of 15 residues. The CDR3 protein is CASSPRTSGSETQYF. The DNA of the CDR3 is TGTGCCAGCAGCCCCAGGACTAGTGGTTCCGAGACCCAGTACTTC.

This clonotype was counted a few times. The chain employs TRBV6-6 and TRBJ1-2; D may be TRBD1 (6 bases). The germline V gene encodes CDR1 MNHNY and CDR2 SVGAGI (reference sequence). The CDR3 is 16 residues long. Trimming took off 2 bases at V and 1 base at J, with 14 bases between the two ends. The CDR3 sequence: CASSYRQGPYNYGYTF. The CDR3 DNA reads TGTGCCAGCAGTTACCGGCAGGGGCCATATAACTATGGCTACACCTTC.

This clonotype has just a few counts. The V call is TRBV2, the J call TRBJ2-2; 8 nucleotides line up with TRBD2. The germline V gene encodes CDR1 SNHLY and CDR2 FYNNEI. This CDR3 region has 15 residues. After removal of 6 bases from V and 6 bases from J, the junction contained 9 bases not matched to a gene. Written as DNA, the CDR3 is TGTGCCAGCAGCAGGACTAGCAGAATGGCCGGGGAGCTGTTTTTT. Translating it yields CASSRTSRMAGELFF.

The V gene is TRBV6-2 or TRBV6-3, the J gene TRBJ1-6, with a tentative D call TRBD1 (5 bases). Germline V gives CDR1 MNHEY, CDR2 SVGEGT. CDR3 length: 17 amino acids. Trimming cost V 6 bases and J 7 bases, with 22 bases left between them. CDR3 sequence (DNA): TGTGCCAGCAGCCAAACGACGCCCAGGGACCCAAATTCACCCCTCCACTTT. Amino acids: CASSQTTPRDPNSPLHF.

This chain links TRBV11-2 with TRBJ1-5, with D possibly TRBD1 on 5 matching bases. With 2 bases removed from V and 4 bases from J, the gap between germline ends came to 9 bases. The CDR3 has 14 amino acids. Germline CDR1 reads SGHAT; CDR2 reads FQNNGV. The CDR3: CASSLFGTNQPQHF. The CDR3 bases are TGTGCCAGCAGCTTATTCGGGACGAATCAGCCCCAGCATTTT.

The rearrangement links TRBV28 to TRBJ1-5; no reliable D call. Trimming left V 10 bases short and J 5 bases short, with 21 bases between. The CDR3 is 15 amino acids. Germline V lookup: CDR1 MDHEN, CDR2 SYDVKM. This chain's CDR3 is CATHQNGRSDQPQHF. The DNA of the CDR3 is TGTGCCACCCACCAGAACGGCCGGTCGGATCAGCCCCAGCATTTT.